The 26 T cell receptor beta chains given below trace back to one sample, sequenced in a study of tissue T cells after allogeneic stem cell transplantation. Sequenced by immunoSEQ multiplex PCR; TCRdb stores in-frame clones only, minus some. Among 20,000 to 25,000 clones listed, 72% were seen once. Sequenced: spleen. These receptors all stem from a female BALB/c mouse in good health. The mice in this strain carry MHC haplotype H2-d.

For this clone: Gene names refer to mouse genes. The read comes to an end 1 residue before the CDR3 does, leaving the germline J gene to fill in the end. The J gene is TRBJ1-4, the V gene TRBV2, with D perhaps TRBD1 (5 bases). CDR1 is LGHNA, CDR2 YSYQKL, per germline. V was clipped by 0 bases and J by 7 bases, with 12 bases between them. There are 15 residues in the CDR3. The CDR3 is CASSQEGGAGERLFF. The DNA read from the CDR3 is TGTGCCAGCAGCCAAGAAGGAGGGGCAGGCGAAAGATTATTT.

Concerning this clone: The gene names given are mouse names. The read comes to an end 1 residue before the CDR3 does, leaving the germline J gene to fill in the end. The gene calls are TRBV19 and TRBJ2-1; 8 bases are shared with TRBD1. The CDR3 length is 16 residues. V gave up 0 bases and J gave up 0 bases; unmatched junction bases: 2. Germline values: CDR1 FNHDT, CDR2 SITEND (reference sequence). CDR3 DNA, as far as it was read: TGTGCCAGCAGTATAGAGGACAGGGATAACTATGCTGAGCAGTTC. Translating gives CASSIEDRDNYAEQF. The complete CDR3 protein is CASSIEDRDNYAEQFF.

This clone has a single count. Gene names are mouse gene names. With the read ending 1 residue before the CDR3 end, the germline J gene is used to fill in that end. The rearrangement joins TRBV13-1 to TRBJ2-5; D is ambiguous. Deletions cut 1 base from V and 6 bases from J, with 3 bases between. CDR3 size: 11 residues. Germline V CDR1 and CDR2: NSHNY, SYGAGN. CDR3 sequence: CASSDFDTQYF. Incomplete CDR3 DNA: TGTGCCAGCAGTGATTTTGACACCCAGTAC.

About this clone: Mouse germline and gene names are used. The read ends 1 residue early relative to the CDR3; the germline J gene fills the gap. The rearrangement uses TRBV1 and TRBJ2-2; D unresolved. The V gene's germline CDR1 is NSQYPW and CDR2 LRSPGD (reference sequence). Trimming left V 4 bases short and J 0 bases short, with 6 bases between. The CDR3 totals 14 residues. The CDR3 sequence: CTCSGQTNTGQLYF. CDR3 DNA, as far as it was read: TGCACCTGCAGTGGGCAGACAAACACCGGGCAGCTCTAC. Complete variable domain (other parts from reference TRBV1 and TRBJ2-2): VTLLEQNPRWRLVPRGQAVNLRCILKNSQYPWMSWYQQDLQKQLQWLFTLRSPGDKEVKSLPGADYLATRVTDTELRLQVANMSQGRTLYCTCSGQTNTGQLYFGEGSKLTVL.

Notes on this clone: Mouse gene names apply. The CDR3 spells CASSFQLNTEVFF. The sequenced CDR3 bases are TGTGCCAGCAGTTTCCAGCTAAACACAGAAGTCTTC. This chain connects TRBV14 to TRBJ1-1; the D is unclear. Read sequence stops 1 residue before the CDR3 end, and the germline J gene provides the missing end. The V end was cut by 1 base, the J end by 1 base, with 5 bases between. The CDR3 runs to 13 residues. Germline V gene sequence: CDR1 SGHDT, CDR2 FRDEAV.

In regard to this clone: Gene names are mouse gene names. From the germline J gene comes the end of the CDR3, since the read stops 1 residue before it. The chain employs TRBV1 and TRBJ1-5, with a tentative D call TRBD1 (6 bases). Trimming pared 2 bases from V and 3 bases from J, leaving 8 bases between. Germline V gene sequence: CDR1 NSQYPW, CDR2 LRSPGD (reference sequence). The length of the CDR3 is 14 residues. This chain's CDR3 is CTCSAQGRNQAPLF. CDR3 DNA (partial): TGCACCTGCAGTGCACAGGGGCGCAACCAGGCTCCGCTT.

Concerning this clone: Genes and germline are mouse. The read is 1 residue too short to cover the CDR3 end, so that end is filled in from the germline J gene. The chain carries TRBV13-2 and TRBJ1-5; a weak D match, TRBD1 (5 bases). Trimming pared 3 bases from V and 3 bases from J, leaving 7 bases between. The germline V gene has CDR1 NNHNN and CDR2 SYGAGS (reference sequence). The CDR3 has 13 residues. The CDR3 protein is CASGARVNQAPLF. The CDR3 bases that were read are TGTGCCAGCGGTGCCAGGGTCAACCAGGCTCCGCTT.

Details on this clone: The gene symbols are mouse symbols. The missing CDR3 end, 1 residue past where the read stops, is filled in from the germline J gene. This rearrangement joins TRBV13-2 to TRBJ2-5, with D maybe TRBD1 (5 bases). The CDR3 has 14 residues. Germline V lookup: CDR1 NNHNN, CDR2 SYGAGS (reference sequence). V lost 1 base to trimming and J lost 3 bases, with 9 bases between them. Here the CDR3 reads CASGDKGSQDTQYF. The sequenced CDR3 bases are TGTGCCAGCGGTGATAAGGGGTCACAAGACACCCAGTAC.

A note on this clone: Here the gene names and germline are mouse. The observed sequence ends 1 residue before the CDR3 terminus, with the missing tail filled in from the germline J gene. This chain links TRBV1 with TRBJ1-1; D gene uncertain. V lost 0 bases to trimming and J lost 8 bases, with 7 bases between them. The CDR3 is 12 amino acids. In germline, CDR1 is NSQYPW, CDR2 LRSPGD (reference sequence). CDR3 in amino acids: CTCSADTQEVFF. The sequenced part of the CDR3 DNA is TGCACCTGCAGTGCAGATACCCAGGAAGTCTTC. Variable domain in full (rest from reference TRBV1 and TRBJ1-1): VTLLEQNPRWRLVPRGQAVNLRCILKNSQYPWMSWYQQDLQKQLQWLFTLRSPGDKEVKSLPGADYLATRVTDTELRLQVANMSQGRTLYCTCSADTQEVFFGKGTRLTVV.

Notes on this clone: Genes and germline come from the mouse. The observed sequence ends 1 residue before the CDR3 terminus, with the missing tail filled in from the germline J gene. The chain employs TRBV1 and TRBJ2-7, with a possible D match to TRBD1 (5 bases). V was pared by 0 bases and J by 4 bases, with 10 bases between. This CDR3 spans 14 amino acids. Germline-derived CDR1 and CDR2 are NSQYPW and LRSPGD (reference sequence). The CDR3 here is CTCSADPRQYEQYF. CDR3 DNA (partial): TGCACCTGCAGTGCAGATCCGAGACAGTATGAACAGTAC.

As to this clone: Mouse germline and gene names are used. The read falls 1 residue short of the CDR3 end, and the missing part is taken from the germline J gene. The gene calls are TRBV19 and TRBJ1-1; no reliable D call. There are 12 residues in the CDR3. The germline CDR1 and CDR2 sequences are FNHDT and SITEND (reference sequence). With 4 bases removed from V and 1 base from J, the gap between germline ends came to 5 bases. CDR3: CASSQKNTEVFF. CDR3 DNA, as far as it was read: TGTGCCAGCAGTCAGAAAAACACAGAAGTCTTC.

About this clone itself: Gene names are the mouse ones. The read stops 1 residue short of the end of the CDR3; the missing end is completed from the germline J gene. The chain is built from TRBV13-1 and TRBJ1-1; D gene uncertain. Germline values: CDR1 NSHNY, CDR2 SYGAGN. This CDR3 is built from 15 residues. Trimming took 3 bases from V and 0 from J, leaving 12 bases between them. The CDR3 reads CASSAPTNANTEVFF. Partial CDR3 DNA: TGTGCCAGCAGTGCCCCGACGAATGCAAACACAGAAGTCTTC.

Regarding this clone: Mouse gene names apply. The CDR3 goes on 1 residue after the read ends, and that part is filled in from the germline J gene. This chain joins TRBV5 and TRBJ2-7; 13 bases line up with TRBD2. Trimming at V came to 4 bases and at J to 6 bases, leaving 6 bases not matched to a gene. CDR1 LGHNA and CDR2 YNLKQL come from the germline V gene (reference sequence). CDR3 size: 15 residues. CDR3 bases read: TGTGCCAGCAGCCCCTGGACTGGGGGGGCGCTTGAACAGTAC. Its translation: CASSPWTGGALEQY. The CDR3 as a whole reads CASSPWTGGALEQYF.

Note on this clone: Here the gene names and germline are mouse. The sequence runs out 1 residue before the end of the CDR3; the remainder is reconstructed from the germline J gene. This rearrangement joins TRBV31 to TRBJ2-1, with 9 bases lining up with TRBD2. CDR1 GKSSPN and CDR2 SITVG come from the germline V gene. V trimming: 0 bases; J trimming: 7 bases; junction bases outside the gene matches: 7. The CDR3 loop spans 15 amino acids. The CDR3 loop is CAWSLYGGARAEQFF. The DNA read from the CDR3 is TGTGCCTGGAGTCTATATGGGGGGGCGAGGGCTGAGCAGTTC.

Points on this clone: Gene names and germline refer to mouse. The observed sequence ends 1 residue before the CDR3 terminus, with the missing tail filled in from the germline J gene. V usage is TRBV31 and J usage is TRBJ2-1; 7 bases line up with TRBD1. From germline, CDR1 is GKSSPN and CDR2 SITVG. The CDR3 has 15 residues. J was trimmed by 4 bases and V by 5 bases; bases with no gene match: 11. The CDR3 reads CAWGKAGTEYAEQFF. The CDR3 DNA, read in part, is TGTGCCTGGGGCAAAGCCGGGACAGAATATGCTGAGCAGTTC.

As to this clone: Gene names denote mouse genes. The missing CDR3 end, 1 residue past where the read stops, is filled in from the germline J gene. The chain joins TRBV13-1 to TRBJ2-5, with a weak D call TRBD1 (6 bases). CDR3 length: 14 amino acids. CDR1 is NSHNY, CDR2 SYGAGN, per germline. V was trimmed by 1 base and J by 3 bases, leaving 9 bases between them. CDR3 DNA (partial): TGTGCCAGCAGTGATCGGAGGGGGCAAGACACCCAGTAC. Amino acid sequence: CASSDRRGQDTQY. The whole CDR3 protein reads CASSDRRGQDTQYF.

Notes on this clone: The gene names here belong to mouse. The read terminates 1 residue ahead of where the CDR3 ends, so the germline J gene completes it. The rearrangement uses TRBV29 and TRBJ1-1, with D tentatively TRBD1 (6 bases). Deletions cut 6 bases from V and 5 bases from J, with 10 bases between. The CDR3 sequence is 12 residues long. Germline V lookup: CDR1 MSHET, CDR2 SYDVDS. Incomplete CDR3 DNA: TGTGCTAGCAGAAACAGGGTAACAGAAGTCTTC. It codes for CASRNRVTEVF. The entire CDR3 protein reads CASRNRVTEVFF.

Comment on this clone: The gene names given are mouse names. The read halts 1 residue ahead of the CDR3 end, with the missing end drawn from the germline J gene. This chain uses TRBV29 with TRBJ1-2; 7 nucleotides line up with TRBD1. CDR3 length: 14 residues. Trimming removed 2 bases from V and 2 bases from J; junction bases left unmatched: 2. Germline V gene data show CDR1 as MSHET and CDR2 as SYDVDS. The CDR3 spells CASSLNRGNSDYTF. CDR3 DNA (partial): TGTGCTAGCAGTTTAAACAGGGGCAACTCCGACTACACC. Based on the CDR3 plus reference TRBV29 and TRBJ1-2, the full variable domain is DMKVTQMPRYLIKRMGENVLLECGQDMSHETMYWYRQDPGLGLQLIYISYDVDSNSEGDIPKGYRVSRKKREHFSLILDSAKTNQTSVYFCASSLNRGNSDYTFGSGTRLLVI.

This clone occurred once. Gene names and germline refer to mouse. With the read ending 1 residue before the CDR3 end, the germline J gene is used to fill in that end. The gene calls are TRBV19 and TRBJ2-5; D remains ambiguous. Trimming removed 2 bases from V and 3 bases from J, with 4 bases in between. The CDR3 sequence is 12 residues long. Germline V lookup: CDR1 FNHDT, CDR2 SITEND (reference sequence). CDR3 in amino acids: CASSMDQDTQYF. The part of the CDR3 DNA that was read is TGTGCCAGCAGTATGGATCAAGACACCCAGTAC.

Turning to this clone: The listed genes are named as in mouse. The DNA ends 1 residue before the CDR3 does, and the rest of the CDR3 is filled in from the germline J gene. The gene calls are TRBV5 and TRBJ2-7, with 9 bases matching TRBD1. The ends lost 0 bases at V and 0 bases at J; junction bases unmatched: 3. Germline V gives CDR1 LGHNA, CDR2 YNLKQL (reference sequence). The CDR3 consists of 16 residues. The CDR3 loop is CASSQDWTGDSYEQYF. CDR3 DNA, as far as it was read: TGTGCCAGCAGCCAAGATTGGACAGGGGACTCCTATGAACAGTAC.

Worth noting for this clone: Mouse gene names and germline throughout. The observed sequence ends 1 residue before the CDR3 terminus, with the missing tail filled in from the germline J gene. This chain joins TRBV30 and TRBJ2-5; 8 nucleotides match TRBD2. CDR3 length: 14 amino acids. Trimming cost V 2 bases and J 3 bases; bases outside gene matches: 4. Germline loops: CDR1 SQVVS, CDR2 ANEGSEA. CDR3 protein: CSSRRPGGQDTQYF. The DNA read from the CDR3 is TGTAGTTCTAGAAGGCCTGGGGGGCAAGACACCCAGTAC. The full variable domain, rest sourced from reference TRBV30 and TRBJ2-5, is SVLLYQKPNRDICQSGTSLKIQCVADSQVVSMFWYQQFQEQSLMLMATANEGSEATYESGFTKDKFPISRPNLTFSTLTVNNARPGDSSIYFCSSRRPGGQDTQYFGPGTRLLVL.

This clone was recorded only once. Gene names denote mouse genes. Sequencing ends 1 residue short of the CDR3 end; the germline J gene provides the rest. The chain joins TRBV19 to TRBJ1-1; D not certain. CDR1 is FNHDT and CDR2 is SITEND in the germline V gene (reference sequence). V was clipped by 2 bases and J by 4 bases, with 6 bases between them. The length of the CDR3 is 12 residues. The CDR3 is CASSIRPTEVFF. Partial CDR3 DNA: TGTGCCAGCAGTATCCGCCCCACAGAAGTCTTC.

With regard to this clone: Germline and genes here are mouse. The sequenced fragment ends 1 residue before the CDR3 boundary, so the rest is inferred from the germline J gene. V usage is TRBV2 and J usage is TRBJ1-2; no reliable D call. The CDR3 loop spans 15 amino acids. The germline V gene encodes CDR1 LGHNA and CDR2 YSYQKL. Trimming cost V 1 base and J 0 bases, with 9 bases left between them. The CDR3 spells CASSQVPGSNSDYTF. CDR3 DNA, as far as it was read: TGTGCCAGCAGCCAAGTCCCAGGATCAAACTCCGACTACACC.

With respect to this clone: Gene names refer to mouse genes. The DNA ends 1 residue before the CDR3 does, and the rest of the CDR3 is filled in from the germline J gene. This sequence joins TRBV1 and TRBJ2-3; the match to TRBD2 covers 12 bases. This CDR3 comprises 16 residues. CDR1 NSQYPW and CDR2 LRSPGD come from the germline V gene (reference sequence). The ends lost 3 bases at V and 1 base at J; junction bases unmatched: 2. CDR3 in amino acids: CTCSARTGGGAETLYF. The part of the CDR3 DNA that was read is TGCACCTGCAGTGCCCGGACTGGGGGGGGTGCAGAAACGCTGTAT.

On this clone: The gene names given are mouse names. The DNA read from the CDR3 is TGTGCCAGCAGTACCCGACTGGGGGGGATTCATGAACAGTAC. Translation: CASSTRLGGIHEQY. The entire CDR3 protein reads CASSTRLGGIHEQYF. V and J are TRBV19 and TRBJ2-7; 11 bases are a match to TRBD2. From the germline J gene comes the end of the CDR3, since the read stops 1 residue before it. Trimming took 3 bases from V and 5 from J; bases not matched to a gene: 7. Germline V gene data show CDR1 as FNHDT and CDR2 as SITEND (reference sequence). This CDR3 is 15 amino acids long.

A remark on this clone: Gene labels here are mouse ones. The read ends 1 residue shy of where the CDR3 ends; the end is completed using the germline J gene. The chain is built from TRBV31 and TRBJ2-3; TRBD2 matches 12 bases. V shed 1 base, J shed 2 bases, and the junction held 1 base outside the gene matches. The CDR3 sequence is 15 residues long. Per the germline V gene, CDR1 is GKSSPN and CDR2 is SITVG. The CDR3 DNA, read in part, is TGTGCCTGGAGTCCGACTGGGGGGGCTGCAGAAACGCTGTAT. This codes for CAWSPTGGAAETLY. The entire CDR3 is CAWSPTGGAAETLYF.